The 22 T cell receptor beta chains presented below share a single source sample, sequenced in a study of vaccination effects on CD4 cells after COVID-19. Viral peptide pools were used in the ViraFEST assay to expand antigen-specific CD4+ T cells, and sequencing came afterward. Investigators separated out CD4+ T cells once approximately 11 days of culture had passed. A PCR test confirmed that the person had SARS-CoV-2 infection between March and December 2020. TCRdb's table, derived via immunoSEQ multiplex PCR, lists solely in-frame clones and lacks some. The sample holds about 36,000 clones, about 78% seen once. The antigens for these receptors are not known. The sequencing used CD4+ T cells from PBMCs cultured with HCoV-NL63 spike peptides, collected before COVID-19 vaccination. The receptors originated from a human donor who had a prior SARS-CoV-2 infection.

The chain has TRBV19 and TRBJ1-1, with a weak D call TRBD1 (6 bases). Germline V gives CDR1 LNHDA, CDR2 SQIVND (reference sequence). The length of the CDR3 is 16 residues. The V end was cut by 3 bases, the J end by 0 bases, with 14 bases between. In DNA, the CDR3 is TGTGCCAGTAGTATCGGGATGAGGGGGATGAACACTGAAGCTTTCTTT. It yields the protein CASSIGMRGMNTEAFF. The full variable domain, with the rest looked up from reference TRBV19 and TRBJ1-1, is DGGITQSPKYLFRKEGQNVTLSCEQNLNHDAMYWYRQDPGQGLRLIYYSQIVNDFQKGDIAEGYSVSREKKESFPLTVTSAQKNPTAFYLCASSIGMRGMNTEAFFGQGTRLTVV.

The V call is TRBV24-1, the J call TRBJ2-5; D is uncertain. Germline loops: CDR1 KGHDR, CDR2 SFDVKD. This CDR3 is 15 amino acids long. V was clipped by 3 bases and J by 2 bases, with 12 bases between them. The CDR3 protein is CATSDTRQKQETQYF. The DNA for the CDR3 is TGTGCCACCAGTGATACACGACAAAAACAAGAGACCCAGTACTTC.

The sample holds a few counts of this clone. V gene TRBV5-6 combines with J gene TRBJ2-5; TRBD2 aligns across 14 bases. Trimming at V came to 4 bases and at J to 5 bases, leaving 4 bases not matched to a gene. CDR1 is SGHDT, CDR2 YYEEEE, per germline. The CDR3 totals 15 residues. This CDR3 is CASSLRLAGGETQYF. CDR3 coding DNA: TGTGCCAGCAGCCTGAGACTAGCGGGAGGGGAGACCCAGTACTTC.

The rearrangement joins TRBV14 to TRBJ1-5; weak D call: TRBD1 (5 bases). Deletions cut 0 bases from V and 6 bases from J, with 30 bases between. This CDR3 region has 21 residues. The germline V gene encodes CDR1 SGHDN and CDR2 FVKESK. DNA of the CDR3: TGTGCCAGCAGCCAAGAGACCCACCCCCCACACAGGCCTAGGGGTATTCAGCCCCAGCATTTT. It codes for CASSQETHPPHRPRGIQPQHF.

This sequence joins TRBV18 and TRBJ1-2; D call uncertain. Between the trimmed V and J ends, which lost 6 bases and 2 bases, there was a span of 10 bases. The CDR3 is made up of 13 amino acids. Germline V gene lookup returns CDR1 KGHSH and CDR2 LQKENI. CDR3 residues: CASSSGANYGYTF. The CDR3 nucleotides read TGTGCCAGCTCTTCGGGTGCGAACTATGGCTACACCTTC.

The V call is TRBV28, the J call TRBJ2-7; the match to TRBD2 covers 12 bases. The V gene's germline CDR1 is MDHEN and CDR2 SYDVKM. This CDR3 has 13 residues. With V trimmed by 6 bases and J by 4 bases, 1 base remained unmatched. The DNA of the CDR3 is TGTGCCAGCAGGACTAGCGGGAGTTACGAGCAGTACTTC. Protein: CASRTSGSYEQYF.

In its sample, this clone was seen a few times. This sequence joins TRBV27 and TRBJ2-2, with D hard to call. CDR1 MNHEY and CDR2 SMNVEV come from the germline V gene (reference sequence). Trimming stripped 3 bases from V and 4 bases from J, with 9 bases between. The CDR3 contains 14 residues. In DNA, the CDR3 is TGTGCCAGCAGTTTGGGTGAACCCACCGGGGAGCTGTTTTTT. Translation gives CASSLGEPTGELFF.

The chain recombines TRBV5-5 with TRBJ2-4; 7 bases align to TRBD1. The CDR3 contains 17 residues. In germline, CDR1 is SGHKS, CDR2 YYEKEE (reference sequence). Germline trimming cut 4 bases from V and 1 base from J; bases unmatched to any gene: 11. The CDR3 spells CASSHLIDRVAKNIQYF. The CDR3 nucleotides are TGTGCCAGCAGCCACCTCATTGACAGGGTGGCCAAAAACATTCAGTACTTC.

CDR3 protein: CASSKRGGDSSTDTQYF. The CDR3 coding sequence is TGTGCCAGCAGCAAACGGGGCGGCGACTCTAGCACAGATACGCAGTATTTT. The chain couples TRBV21-1 to TRBJ2-3. TRBV21-1 counts as a pseudogene. There are 17 residues in the CDR3.

This sequence joins TRBV5-4 and TRBJ2-2; 8 positions agree with TRBD2. V lost 0 bases to trimming and J lost 4 bases; unmatched junction nucleotides: 2. The CDR3 has 15 amino acids. Per germline, CDR1 SGHNT and CDR2 YYREEE (reference sequence). CDR3 sequence (DNA): TGTGCCAGCAGCTTGGTCGGGGGGGGCACCGGGGAGCTGTTTTTT. The encoded protein is CASSLVGGGTGELFF.

The V and J genes are TRBV6-5 and TRBJ1-1; D not resolved. The V end lost 6 bases, the J end lost 2 bases, and 13 bases lay between the germline ends. The length of the CDR3 is 14 residues. CDR1 and CDR2 (germline): MNHEY, SVGAGI. The CDR3 region has the DNA TGTGCCAGCAGGGCAGGACCCTACAACACTGAAGCTTTCTTT. It yields the protein CASRAGPYNTEAFF.

The count of this clone is one. The chain joins TRBV18 to TRBJ2-7; 9 bases agree with TRBD2. CDR1 and CDR2 (germline): KGHSH, LQKENI. CDR3 length equals 14 residues. The J segment lost 3 bases and the V segment lost 3 bases, leaving 3 bases of the junction unmatched. CDR3 DNA: TGTGCCAGCTCACCGTCACTAGCGGGCTACGAGCAGTACTTC. It specifies CASSPSLAGYEQYF.

V is TRBV19 and J is TRBJ1-6; 8 bases map to TRBD1. This CDR3 contains 16 residues. Unmatched junction bases numbered 12, after V lost 5 bases and J lost 9 bases. The germline CDR1 and CDR2 sequences are LNHDA and SQIVND (reference sequence). The CDR3 sequence is CASSDSDRGSGSPLHF. Here the CDR3 DNA reads TGTGCCAGTAGTGATAGTGACAGGGGTTCGGGTTCACCCCTCCACTTT.

The chain couples TRBV2 to TRBJ2-3; D unclear. Germline CDR1 reads SNHLY; CDR2 reads FYNNEI. The germline V and J ends were trimmed by 8 bases and 0 bases, with 6 bases remaining between them. CDR3 length: 12 residues. The CDR3 region has the DNA TGTGCCAGCGCACTAAGCACAGATACGCAGTATTTT. This translates into CASALSTDTQYF.

V gene TRBV2 combines with J gene TRBJ2-7, with D tentatively TRBD1 (5 bases). CDR1 and CDR2 from the germline V gene are SNHLY and FYNNEI. V lost 1 base and J lost 2, with 9 bases in between. There are 14 residues in the CDR3. Here the CDR3 reads CASSEGTLAYEQYF. CDR3 nucleotides: TGTGCCAGCAGTGAAGGGACATTAGCCTACGAGCAGTACTTC.

V and J are TRBV7-8 and TRBJ2-2, with D maybe TRBD2 (5 bases). Germline V CDR1 and CDR2: SGHVS, FQNEAQ. The CDR3 sequence is 16 residues long. Trimming removed 1 base at V and 0 bases at J, with 9 bases between. The CDR3 DNA is TGTGCCAGCAGCTTAGAAGGACTGGCGAACACCGGGGAGCTGTTTTTT. Amino acid sequence: CASSLEGLANTGELFF.

This rearrangement joins TRBV2 to TRBJ2-7; 9 bases are a match to TRBD1. Germline assignment: CDR1 SNHLY and CDR2 FYNNEI. The CDR3 totals 15 residues. The J segment lost 2 bases and the V segment lost 7 bases, leaving 9 bases of the junction unmatched. CDR3 loop: CASIFWGQGPYEQYF. CDR3 bases: TGTGCCAGCATTTTCTGGGGACAGGGCCCCTACGAGCAGTACTTC. The whole variable domain, filled in from reference TRBV2 and TRBJ2-7, reads EPEVTQTPSHQVTQMGQEVILRCVPISNHLYFYWYRQILGQKVEFLVSFYNNEISEKSEIFDDQFSVERPDGSNFTLKIRSTKLEDSAMYFCASIFWGQGPYEQYFGPGTRLTVT.

This clone was recorded a few times. The chain carries TRBV6-1 and TRBJ1-4; D perhaps matches TRBD1 (5 bases). V was trimmed by 4 bases and J by 5 bases, leaving 17 bases between them. CDR1 is MNHNS, CDR2 SASEGT, per germline. The CDR3 has 16 residues. The CDR3: CASSVLGTGENEKLFF. The CDR3 nucleotides read TGTGCCAGCAGTGTGCTTGGCACAGGCGAGAATGAAAAACTGTTTTTT.

There are a few counts of this clone. The chain uses TRBV2 and TRBJ2-5, with TRBD2 identical over 11 bases. Germline CDR1 and CDR2: SNHLY and FYNNEI. V was pared by 5 bases and J by 3 bases, with 5 bases of the junction left unmatched. The CDR3 extends over 15 amino acids. The CDR3 loop is CASSPSGGYEETQYF. The CDR3 region has the DNA TGTGCCAGCAGTCCTAGCGGGGGGTACGAAGAGACCCAGTACTTC.

This chain links TRBV27 with TRBJ1-2, with 8 bases matching TRBD1. This CDR3 has 13 amino acids. Germline CDR1 is MNHEY and CDR2 is SMNVEV (reference sequence). Losses at the gene ends were 5 bases for V and 8 bases for J; bases not matched to a gene: 7. CDR3 region: CASSPTGVYGYTF. In nucleotides, the CDR3 is TGTGCCAGCAGTCCGACAGGGGTATACGGCTACACCTTC.

The J gene is TRBJ2-6, the V gene TRBV2; D may correspond to TRBD1 or TRBD2 (6 bases each). Germline lookup yields CDR1 SNHLY and CDR2 FYNNEI. Trimming stripped 2 bases from V and 4 bases from J, with 12 bases between. This CDR3 has 16 amino acids. CDR3 region: CASSERRGSGANVLTF. The CDR3 DNA sequence: TGTGCCAGCAGTGAAAGGAGGGGGTCCGGGGCCAACGTCCTGACTTTC.

The chain joins TRBV10-3 to TRBJ2-4, with D possibly being TRBD2 (5 bases). V was trimmed by 6 bases and J by 1 base, leaving 10 bases between them. This CDR3 is built from 14 residues. In germline, CDR1 is ENHRY, CDR2 SYGVKD. Written as DNA, the CDR3 is TGTGCCATCAGCTCGTCGGGGGCCAAAAACATTCAGTACTTC. The encoded protein is CAISSSGAKNIQYF.